The clone carrying this T cell receptor (beta chain) occurred many times. CDR3 length: 11 amino acids. V was pared by 7 bases and J by 4 bases, with 11 bases between. The germline V gene has CDR1 SQVTM and CDR2 ANQGSEA. With a J-beta primer mix and a sample-barcoded 5' primer, a second PCR ran about 7 to 11 cycles. TCRdb re-analysed the 5' RACE reads in MiXCR, keeping a single row per CDR3 protein. The sample comprises 380,000 or so distinct CDR3 sequences, roughly half of which are singletons, and under 65% rests with the top ten. This entry belongs to a study of blood T cells in healthy people across ages.

The receptor was derived from a man in his 60s in good health. Sequencing was done on a sample of blood. The chain employs TRBV29-1 and TRBJ2-7; D remains ambiguous. CDR3 nucleotides: TGCAGCGCCACGGTAGGTTACGAGCAGTACTTC. This encodes CSATVGYEQYF.